The 27 T cell receptor beta chains below all came from one sample that was sequenced in a study of cytomegalovirus exposure and HLA in healthy donors. The PCR ran on 60 Vbeta and 13 Jbeta primers. The data were produced by immunoSEQ multiplex PCR, yet TCRdb's version contains in-frame clones alone and is incomplete. In the table there are 150,000 to 180,000 clones, about 80% of which are singletons. The sample comprised PBMCs. These TCRs come from a young man in good health and CMV-seropositive.

This chain joins TRBV7-9 and TRBJ2-7; 7 positions agree with TRBD2. The germline gives CDR1 SEHNR, CDR2 FQNEAQ (reference sequence). The CDR3 covers 15 residues. Trimming removed 2 bases from V and 1 base from J; junction bases left unmatched: 5. The CDR3 region has the DNA TGTGCCAGCAGCTTAAGCGCGGGAGAGTCCTACGAGCAGTACTTC. Amino acids: CASSLSAGESYEQYF.

The chain employs TRBV18 and TRBJ2-1, with a weak D call TRBD1 (5 bases). The ends were cut back, 3 bases at V and 1 base at J, with 10 bases in the middle. This CDR3 has 15 amino acids. CDR1 KGHSH and CDR2 LQKENI come from the germline V gene. The CDR3 DNA sequence: TGTGCCAGCTCACCTTCTCAGGGATCCTACAATGAGCAGTTCTTC. It translates to CASSPSQGSYNEQFF.

The chain couples TRBV18 to TRBJ2-6; 7 bases are shared with TRBD2. From germline, CDR1 is KGHSH and CDR2 LQKENI. V lost 0 bases, J lost 12 bases, and 11 bases stayed unmatched. CDR3 length equals 16 residues. Written as DNA, the CDR3 is TGTGCCAGCTCACCACCGTTGGCTAGCGGCCCCAGCGTCCTGACTTTC. This codes for CASSPPLASGPSVLTF.

The chain carries TRBV10-3 and TRBJ2-7; 9 bases are a match to TRBD1. V was pared by 2 bases and J by 3 bases, with 14 bases of the junction left unmatched. This CDR3 has 18 residues. Germline V gene data show CDR1 as ENHRY and CDR2 as SYGVKD. The CDR3: CAISEAREPTGGLYEQYF. In DNA, the CDR3 is TGTGCCATCAGTGAGGCACGCGAACCGACAGGGGGTCTCTACGAGCAGTACTTC.

The chain combines TRBV4-2 with TRBJ1-2; D is undetermined. This CDR3 comprises 15 residues. V was clipped by 0 bases and J by 4 bases, with 12 bases between them. Germline CDR1 and CDR2: LGHNA and YNFKEQ. CDR3 region: CASSQDFGEGYGYTF. The CDR3 coding sequence is TGTGCCAGCAGCCAAGATTTCGGGGAAGGCTATGGCTACACCTTC.

The CDR3 is CASSLGQTYGYTF. The CDR3 coding sequence is TGTGCCAGCAGCTTAGGACAGACCTATGGCTACACCTTC. The chain combines TRBV7-9 with TRBJ1-2; weak D call: TRBD1 (5 bases). The V end was cut by 1 base, the J end by 4 bases, with 7 bases between. The germline V gene encodes CDR1 SEHNR and CDR2 FQNEAQ (reference sequence). The CDR3 contains 13 residues.

The rearrangement links TRBV15 to TRBJ1-1; the D gene is possibly TRBD1 (5 bases). Per germline, CDR1 LNHNV and CDR2 YYDKDF (reference sequence). The V gene lost 0 bases and the J gene lost 7 bases, with 15 bases spanning the gap. The CDR3 loop spans 15 amino acids. This CDR3 reads CATSRDSGGGIEAFF. The DNA for the CDR3 is TGTGCCACCAGCAGAGATAGCGGGGGGGGGATTGAAGCTTTCTTT.

Written as DNA, the CDR3 is TGTGCCAGCAGCCAAGGAGTTAGCGGGAGGATCGGAGAGACCCAGTACTTC. The encoded protein is CASSQGVSGRIGETQYF. The rearrangement joins TRBV4-2 to TRBJ2-5; TRBD2 aligns across 10 bases. J gave up 4 bases and V 1 base, and 9 bases lay outside the gene matches. The CDR3 totals 17 residues. Germline CDR1 and CDR2: LGHNA and YNFKEQ.

This clone was observed a single time. This chain joins TRBV7-2 and TRBJ1-2; 10 bases are a match to TRBD1. This CDR3 contains 15 residues. Germline V gene data show CDR1 as SGHTA and CDR2 as FQGNSA. The ends lost 0 bases at V and 4 bases at J; junction bases unmatched: 2. CDR3 DNA sequence: TGTGCCAGCAGCTTAGCGGGACAGGGGAGCTATGGCTACACCTTC. Its protein is CASSLAGQGSYGYTF.

As regards this clone: The sample contains more than one DNA sequence encoding this CDR3. The J gene is TRBJ1-5, the V gene TRBV19; 7 bases fit TRBD1. Trimming cost V 5 bases and J 1 base; bases outside gene matches: 5. The CDR3 length is 15 residues. Germline values: CDR1 LNHDA, CDR2 SQIVND (reference sequence). The CDR3 DNA reads TGTGCCAGTAGTTACGACAGGGACAGCAATCAGCCCCAGCATTTT. Translation gives CASSYDRDSNQPQHF.

This rearrangement joins TRBV28 to TRBJ1-5; D unresolved. CDR3 length: 12 residues. Looked up from germline, CDR1 is MDHEN and CDR2 is SYDVKM. V lost 5 bases and J 6 bases, leaving 8 bases between the germline ends. CDR3 DNA: TGTGCCAGCAGTGAAGAGGGTCAGCCCCAGCATTTT. It translates to CASSEEGQPQHF.

The chain is built from TRBV4-2 and TRBJ2-7; 13 bases map to TRBD2. V lost 1 base to trimming and J lost 4 bases; unmatched junction nucleotides: 4. The CDR3 runs to 16 residues. Germline CDR1 is LGHNA and CDR2 is YNFKEQ. CDR3 in amino acids: CASSQGTSGSTYEQYF. The CDR3, as DNA: TGTGCCAGCAGCCAAGGGACTAGCGGGAGCACGTACGAGCAGTACTTC.

The chain uses TRBV4-2 and TRBJ2-7; TRBD2 aligns across 9 bases. The CDR3 extends over 16 amino acids. With V trimmed by 5 bases and J by 3 bases, 11 bases remained unmatched. Per the germline V gene, CDR1 is LGHNA and CDR2 is YNFKEQ. CDR3 sequence: CASSSRDSGGLYEQYF. The CDR3 DNA follows: TGTGCCAGCAGCTCCCGGGATAGCGGGGGTCTCTACGAGCAGTACTTC.

This rearrangement joins TRBV15 to TRBJ2-7; TRBD1 matches at 10 bases. The CDR3 length is 19 residues. The V segment lost 4 bases and the J segment 0 bases; nucleotides outside the gene matches: 15. The germline V gene has CDR1 LNHNV and CDR2 YYDKDF (reference sequence). Written as DNA, the CDR3 is TGTGCCACCAGCAAACGATCGGGGACAGGGGACATACTCTCCTACGAGCAGTACTTC. It encodes CATSKRSGTGDILSYEQYF.

This clone was seen a few times. V usage is TRBV7-8 and J usage is TRBJ2-2; maybe TRBD1 (6 bases). The length of the CDR3 is 12 residues. The V and J ends lost 5 bases and 7 bases respectively, with 8 bases between them. CDR1 and CDR2 from the germline V gene are SGHVS and FQNEAQ. The DNA for the CDR3 is TGTGCCAGCAGCGGGGGCCGCGGGGAGCTGTTTTTT. This translates into CASSGGRGELFF.

V is TRBV2 and J is TRBJ2-5; tentatively, D is TRBD2 (5 bases). CDR1 and CDR2 from the germline V gene are SNHLY and FYNNEI. The V end was cut by 6 bases, the J end by 5 bases, with 19 bases between. There are 15 residues in the CDR3. CDR3 sequence reads: CASRIGRVGSETQYF. The CDR3 DNA is TGTGCCAGCAGGATTGGGCGGGTTGGGTCGGAGACCCAGTACTTC.

The chain is built from TRBV6-6 and TRBJ2-5, with 10 bases identical to TRBD2. The closer fit of TRBJ2-7 to the DNA end suggests the J call may be wrong. Looked up from germline, CDR1 is MNHNY and CDR2 is SVGAGI (reference sequence). The CDR3 runs 15 residues. The CDR3 is CASRLRTSGFYEQYF. The CDR3 bases are TGTGCCAGCCGCCTTCGGACTAGCGGTTTCTACGAGCAGTACTTC.

The CDR3 protein is CASMRGTYEQYF. As DNA, the CDR3 is TGTGCCAGCATGAGGGGGACCTACGAGCAGTACTTC. V usage is TRBV6-1 and J usage is TRBJ2-7, with D perhaps TRBD1 (6 bases). Trimming removed 7 bases at V and 2 bases at J, with 9 bases between. CDR3 size: 12 residues. CDR1 and CDR2 (germline): MNHNS, SASEGT.

The chain is built from TRBV7-8 and TRBJ2-7; 11 bases map to TRBD1. This CDR3 is built from 15 residues. Germline CDR1 reads SGHVS; CDR2 reads FQNEAQ. The trim removed 2 bases at V and 6 bases at J, leaving 6 bases unmatched. The DNA for the CDR3 is TGTGCCAGCAGCTTAACCCGGACAGGGGGCGGCGAGCAGTACTTC. Translation: CASSLTRTGGGEQYF.

V is TRBV29-1 and J is TRBJ2-5; TRBD1 agrees at 10 bases. Germline-derived CDR1 and CDR2 are SQVTM and ANQGSEA. V lost 3 bases and J lost 5; bases outside the gene matches: 6. This CDR3 has 14 residues. This CDR3 is CSVEGQGILETQYF. The CDR3, as DNA: TGCAGCGTTGAGGGACAGGGGATCTTGGAGACCCAGTACTTC. Filled out from reference TRBV29-1 and TRBJ2-5, the complete variable domain reads SAVISQKPSRDICQRGTSLTIQCQVDSQVTMMFWYRQQPGQSLTLIATANQGSEATYESGFVIDKFPISRPNLTFSTLTVSNMSPEDSSIYLCSVEGQGILETQYFGPGTRLLVL.

This clone has only one observation. This CDR3 is CASSAGLAGSSYNEQFF. CDR3 in DNA: TGTGCCAGCAGCGCCGGACTAGCGGGGAGCTCCTACAATGAGCAGTTCTTC. The V gene is TRBV7-2, the J gene TRBJ2-1; 12 positions match TRBD2. V lost 5 bases to trimming and J lost 0 bases; unmatched junction nucleotides: 5. The CDR3 runs to 17 residues. CDR1 and CDR2 from the germline V gene are SGHTA and FQGNSA.

The chain uses TRBV6-1 and TRBJ1-6; no firm D call. The ends were cut back, 3 bases at V and 7 bases at J, with 7 bases in the middle. Looked up from germline, CDR1 is MNHNS and CDR2 is SASEGT. This CDR3 contains 13 residues. CDR3 DNA sequence: TGTGCCAGCAGTGATTCCGAGAATTCACCCCTCCACTTT. Its translation is CASSDSENSPLHF.

The chain employs TRBV27 and TRBJ2-2, with 9 bases that match TRBD1. The V gene end was trimmed by 6 bases and the J gene end by 9 bases; junction bases not matched to a gene: 8. Germline V gene data show CDR1 as MNHEY and CDR2 as SMNVEV (reference sequence). CDR3 length: 14 amino acids. The CDR3 DNA sequence: TGTGCCAGCAGCATAACAGGGGGCAGTCGGGAGCTGTTTTTT. Its translation: CASSITGGSRELFF.

The chain couples TRBV6-1 to TRBJ2-1, with TRBD2 matching over 10 bases. Trimming removed 6 bases from V and 5 bases from J; junction bases left unmatched: 7. This CDR3 comprises 15 residues. In germline, CDR1 is MNHNS, CDR2 SASEGT. The CDR3 bases are TGTGCCAGCAGGAGAGCGGGAGGGATCAACAATGAGCAGTTCTTC. This translates into CASRRAGGINNEQFF.

V and J are TRBV4-1 and TRBJ2-2; a possible D gene is TRBD1 (6 bases). This CDR3 is 16 amino acids long. V was pared by 1 base and J by 1 base, with 10 bases between. Germline V gene data show CDR1 as MGHRA and CDR2 as YSYEKL. CDR3 in amino acids: CASSQVTRGNTGELFF. The CDR3 bases are TGCGCCAGCAGCCAAGTTACCAGGGGGAACACCGGGGAGCTGTTTTTT.

V gene TRBV5-8 combines with J gene TRBJ2-7; tentatively, D is TRBD1 (6 bases). Germline V gives CDR1 SGHTS, CDR2 YDEGEE. This CDR3 is 13 amino acids long. Deletions cut 2 bases from V and 5 bases from J, with 11 bases between. The chain's CDR3 is CASSLQGRHEQYF. Here the CDR3 DNA reads TGTGCCAGCAGCTTACAGGGTCGCCACGAGCAGTACTTC.

CDR3 coding DNA: TGCAGTGCTAGAGGACAGGGTCAGCAGTTCTTC. This gives the protein CSARGQGQQFF. This chain connects TRBV20-1 to TRBJ2-1; 7 bases agree with TRBD1. The trim removed 1 base at V and 11 bases at J, leaving 2 bases unmatched. There are 11 residues in the CDR3. Germline V CDR1 and CDR2: DFQATT, SNEGSKA (reference sequence).